This TCR beta chain was documented in a study of control samples from healthy donors and cancer patients. Unmatched junction bases numbered 8, after V lost 4 bases and J lost 7 bases. The V gene's germline CDR1 is SGHNT and CDR2 YYREEE (reference sequence). There are 15 residues in the CDR3. Some clones are missing from TCRdb's copy, which holds only in-frame ones; the method was immunoSEQ multiplex PCR. The top ten clones hold roughly 42% of a sample with just over 50,000 clones, 88% of them seen once. This clone was counted only a few times. The sequence derives from a man in his forties or fifties with head and neck cancer. The specimen was PBMCs. This chain uses TRBV5-4 with TRBJ2-1; TRBD1 matches at 10 bases. DNA of the CDR3: TGTGCCAGCAGCCCCCAGACAGGGGGCAGGAATGAGCAGTTCTTC. Its translation: CASSPQTGGRNEQFF.